The 12 T cell receptor beta chains in this list originate from one sample, sequenced in a study of T-cell reconstitution after alpha-beta-depleted transplantation in children (dated by TCRdb to the mid-2010s). The library was generated by PCR. TCRdb names Illumina HiSeq 2500 as the instrument used. To normalize quantification of the TCRbeta repertoire, the TCR libraries were built with molecular barcoding that relied on unique molecular identifiers. The public reads were run again by TCRdb, first through fastp at Q25 and then through MiXCR, and only productive beta chains were kept. Merged by CDR3 protein, the rows form single entries marked with the most common genes and DNA. For this sample the table gives around 370,000 distinct CDR3 sequences, of which 9% to 12% were detected only once. The ten largest clones take up 2% to 3% of the sample. The sequences come from PBMCs from the stem cell graft donor, collected from the stem cell graft. The origin of the receptors is a human donor who donated a stem cell graft to a child with acute lymphoblastic leukemia.

The rearrangement links TRBV12-3 or TRBV12-4 to TRBJ2-1; the D gene is possibly TRBD2 (8 bases). V was cut by 2 bases and J by 12 bases, with 23 bases left in between. The CDR3 consists of 16 residues. In nucleotides, the CDR3 is TGTGCCAGCAGTTTACGTCGACAGGGACTAGGTGTGGGGCAGTTCTTC. As protein: CASSLRRQGLGVGQFF.

This clonotype was detected only a few times. V gene TRBV7-8 combines with J gene TRBJ2-1; tentatively, D is TRBD2 (6 bases). This CDR3 is built from 16 residues. Germline V gene lookup returns CDR1 SGHVS and CDR2 FQNEAQ. Trimming removed 1 base from V and 6 bases from J, with 16 bases in between. CDR3 region: CASSLGGTVGPNEQFF. As DNA, the CDR3 is TGTGCCAGCAGCTTAGGGGGGACTGTGGGCCCCAATGAGCAGTTCTTC. Supplemented by reference TRBV7-8 and TRBJ2-1, the full variable domain reads GAGVSQSPRYKVAKRGQDVALRCDPISGHVSLFWYQQALGQGPEFLTYFQNEAQLDKSGLPSDRFFAERPEGSVSTLKIQRTQQEDSAVYLCASSLGGTVGPNEQFFGPGTRLTVL.

The rearrangement uses TRBV11-2 and TRBJ2-3; unclear D gene. Trimming stripped 5 bases from V and 6 bases from J, with 15 bases between. This CDR3 is 14 amino acids long. Germline V CDR1 and CDR2: SGHAT, FQNNGV. CDR3 in amino acids: CASSPGPSPDTQYF. CDR3 bases: TGTGCCAGCAGCCCCGGACCCAGTCCGGATACGCAGTATTTT.

About this clonotype: It may be a read error: a sequence one base away is much more abundant. The chain uses TRBV7-9 and TRBJ1-6; 8 bases agree with TRBD1. The length of the CDR3 is 15 residues. Per germline, CDR1 SEHNR and CDR2 FQNEAQ (reference sequence). CDR3 region: CASGQGGSYYSPLHF. The CDR3 DNA follows: TGTGCCAGCGGACAGGGCGGATCCTATTATTCACCCCTCCACTTT.

This clonotype has a count of ten or more. The chain joins TRBV7-2 to TRBJ2-5; perhaps TRBD2 as D (5 bases). Per the germline V gene, CDR1 is SGHTA and CDR2 is FQGNSA. V lost 10 bases, J lost 7 bases, and 31 bases lay in between. The CDR3 length is 17 residues. The CDR3 loop reads CATNLERSRDVSGTQYF. The CDR3 DNA sequence: TGTGCCACCAACCTGGAGAGGTCGAGGGATGTATCGGGGACCCAGTACTTC.

This clonotype was found a few times. This chain joins TRBV6-6 and TRBJ2-5; D unclear. Per the germline V gene, CDR1 is MNHNY and CDR2 is SVGAGI (reference sequence). Trimming pared 6 bases from V and 4 bases from J, leaving 9 bases between. The CDR3 is 12 residues long. The CDR3 nucleotides read TGTGCCAGCAGGGCTATCCCAGAGACCCAGTACTTC. Amino acids: CASRAIPETQYF.

This clonotype was counted between two and nine times. The CDR3 is CASSLSGADEKLFF. CDR3 bases: TGCGCCAGCAGCTTGTCGGGGGCTGATGAAAAACTGTTTTTT. V and J are TRBV5-1 and TRBJ1-4, with a possible D match to TRBD1 (6 bases). Germline CDR1 reads SGHRS; CDR2 reads YFSETQ. The CDR3 extends over 14 amino acids. The ends were cut back, 1 base at V and 6 bases at J, with 10 bases in the middle.

This clonotype was observed a few times. The chain carries TRBV25-1 and TRBJ2-5; TRBD2 matches 12 bases. Germline CDR1 and CDR2: MGHDK and SYGVNS. This CDR3 region has 16 residues. The V gene end was trimmed by 3 bases and the J gene end by 4 bases; junction bases not matched to a gene: 6. The CDR3 region has the DNA TGTGCCAGCAGTGATTGGCTAGCGGGAGGGGTAGAGACCCAGTACTTC. Its protein product is CASSDWLAGGVETQYF.

This clonotype was counted a few times. V is TRBV28 and J is TRBJ2-7, with 10 bases that match TRBD2. Looked up from germline, CDR1 is MDHEN and CDR2 is SYDVKM. The CDR3 length is 14 residues. V shed 7 bases and J 4 bases; nucleotides not matched to a gene: 7. The CDR3 protein is CASTPSGSKYEQYF. CDR3 DNA: TGTGCCAGCACCCCTAGCGGGAGTAAGTACGAGCAGTACTTC.

This clonotype was seen a handful of times. The chain combines TRBV12-3 or TRBV12-4 with TRBJ2-5; no reliable D call. Trimming removed 2 bases from V and 3 bases from J, with 10 bases in between. The CDR3 is 14 residues long. CDR3 in DNA: TGTGCCAGCAGTTTACGGCGGCCAAAAGAGACCCAGTACTTC. The encoded protein is CASSLRRPKETQYF.

This clonotype was picked up many times. This sequence joins TRBV7-3 and TRBJ2-7, with D maybe TRBD2 (6 bases). Trimming stripped 1 base from V and 3 bases from J, with 10 bases between. The CDR3 contains 14 residues. Germline V gives CDR1 SGHTA, CDR2 FQGTGA. The DNA of the CDR3 is TGTGCCAGCAGCTTAATTGGAGGGGACTACGAGCAGTACTTC. This gives the protein CASSLIGGDYEQYF. The variable domain in full, with the rest retrieved from reference TRBV7-3 and TRBJ2-7, is GAGVSQTPSNKVTEKGKYVELRCDPISGHTALYWYRQSLGQGPEFLIYFQGTGAADDSGLPNDRFFAVRPEGSVSTLKIQRTERGDSAVYLCASSLIGGDYEQYFGPGTRLTVT.

The table lists this clonotype with a few counts. This sequence joins TRBV7-9 and TRBJ2-3; TRBD2 matches at 12 bases. Germline CDR1 and CDR2: SEHNR and FQNEAQ (reference sequence). Losses at the gene ends were 5 bases for V and 5 bases for J; bases not matched to a gene: 8. The CDR3 contains 16 residues. The DNA for the CDR3 is TGTGCCAGCAGCCAGGCTAGCGGGAGGGCTGGAGATACGCAGTATTTT. Its protein product is CASSQASGRAGDTQYF. Combining the CDR3 with reference TRBV7-9 and TRBJ2-3 gives the whole variable domain DTGVSQNPRHKITKRGQNVTFRCDPISEHNRLYWYRQTLGQGPEFLTYFQNEAQLEKSRLLSDRFSAERPKGSFSTLEIQRTEQGDSAMYLCASSQASGRAGDTQYFGPGTRLTVL.